Below, 27 T cell receptor beta chains from the same sample are listed, as sequenced in a study of T cell repertoires in cytomegalovirus infection. Each CDR3 protein is one row after TCRdb ran MiXCR on the reads. This table has 44,000 or so distinct CDR3 sequences, roughly 22% appearing once. No antigens are known for them. The sample consisted of CD8+ T cells from cultured PBMCs, taken from culture after CMV antigen stimulation. The receptors derive from a human donor in good health (CMV status not recorded). Some clones in this sample may be carry-over from other donors' samples.

This clonotype showed up many times. V usage is TRBV7-9 and J usage is TRBJ2-1, with TRBD2 identical over 7 bases. The CDR3 sequence is 12 residues long. Germline CDR1 and CDR2: SEHNR and FQNEAQ (reference sequence). Unmatched junction bases numbered 3, after V lost 5 bases and J lost 8 bases. The CDR3 region is CASSPRGDEQFF. The CDR3 nucleotides read TGTGCCAGCAGCCCCCGGGGGGATGAGCAGTTCTTC.

This clonotype was counted a few times. This rearrangement joins TRBV9 to TRBJ1-1; TRBD1 matches at 7 bases. In germline, CDR1 is SGDLS, CDR2 YYNGEE. This CDR3 spans 16 amino acids. Trimming at V came to 0 bases and at J to 1 base, leaving 6 bases not matched to a gene. As DNA, the CDR3 is TGTGCCAGCAGCGTAGGAGTGGGACAGTGGAACACTGAAGCTTTCTTT. This sequence encodes CASSVGVGQWNTEAFF.

The V gene is TRBV29-1, the J gene TRBJ2-5; D may be TRBD1 (7 bases). Germline CDR1 is SQVTM and CDR2 is ANQGSEA. The CDR3 has 13 amino acids. Trimming cost V 3 bases and J 2 bases, with 10 bases left between them. In DNA, the CDR3 is TGCAGCGTTGAGCGGGACAGACAAGAGACCCAGTACTTC. Translating it yields CSVERDRQETQYF.

V usage is TRBV28 and J usage is TRBJ2-1, with D perhaps matching TRBD1 (5 bases). The CDR3 length is 13 residues. CDR1 is MDHEN, CDR2 SYDVKM, per germline. Trimming left V 6 bases short and J 4 bases short, with 10 bases between. This CDR3 is CASRPQGYNEQFF. In nucleotides, the CDR3 is TGTGCCAGCAGGCCTCAGGGTTACAATGAGCAGTTCTTC.

The chain couples TRBV7-8 to TRBJ2-1, with 13 bases matching TRBD2. Trimming cost V 1 base and J 5 bases; bases outside gene matches: 5. The CDR3 sequence is 17 residues long. Germline V lookup: CDR1 SGHVS, CDR2 FQNEAQ. The CDR3 sequence is CASSLEPGTSGDNEQFF. In DNA form, the CDR3 reads TGTGCCAGCAGCTTAGAACCCGGGACTAGCGGGGACAATGAGCAGTTCTTC.

This clonotype was found once. This chain joins TRBV5-4 and TRBJ2-1; D may be TRBD1 or TRBD2 (6 bases each). Per the germline V gene, CDR1 is SGHNT and CDR2 is YYREEE (reference sequence). Trimming removed 4 bases at V and 6 bases at J, with 17 bases between. The CDR3 totals 15 residues. This CDR3 is CASSLAAGGPNEQFF. DNA for the CDR3: TGTGCCAGCAGCCTCGCCGCTGGGGGGCCCAATGAGCAGTTCTTC.

This chain uses TRBV28 with TRBJ2-5, with D hard to call. Trimming took 3 bases from V and 5 from J, leaving 13 bases between them. CDR1 is MDHEN and CDR2 is SYDVKM in the germline V gene. CDR3 length: 14 amino acids. The CDR3 loop is CASSLTVPPETQYF. CDR3 DNA sequence: TGTGCCAGCAGTTTGACTGTGCCCCCCGAGACCCAGTACTTC.

This clonotype has a handful of counts. The chain joins TRBV6-2 or TRBV6-3 to TRBJ2-7; 7 bases fit TRBD1. This CDR3 has 13 residues. J was trimmed by 5 bases and V by 5 bases; bases with no gene match: 6. Germline V gene sequence: CDR1 MNHEY, CDR2 SVGEGT. The CDR3 nucleotides read TGTGCCAGCAGTGCACAGGGGTGGAACGAGCAGTACTTC. Translating it yields CASSAQGWNEQYF.

This clonotype showed up just a few times. The V and J genes are TRBV19 and TRBJ2-5; 8 bases map to TRBD1. CDR3 size: 13 residues. Germline V gene lookup returns CDR1 LNHDA and CDR2 SQIVND (reference sequence). V was clipped by 6 bases and J by 3 bases; unmatched bases: 3. The CDR3 DNA reads TGTGCCAGTAGCAACAGGGGGGAAGAGACCCAGTACTTC. This gives the protein CASSNRGEETQYF.

This clonotype was observed a handful of times. V and J are TRBV15 and TRBJ2-5, with D unresolved. The CDR3 totals 17 residues. The germline CDR1 and CDR2 sequences are LNHNV and YYDKDF (reference sequence). Trimming left V 0 bases short and J 2 bases short, with 16 bases between. DNA for the CDR3: TGTGCCACCAGCAGAGATAAACAGCTTTATTTACAAGAGACCCAGTACTTC. This sequence encodes CATSRDKQLYLQETQYF.

The sample holds many counts of this clonotype. The chain joins TRBV11-2 to TRBJ2-1, with D possibly being TRBD2 (6 bases). The V end lost 3 bases, the J end lost 4 bases, and 10 bases lay between the germline ends. CDR1 is SGHAT, CDR2 FQNNGV, per germline. The CDR3 sequence is 14 residues long. The CDR3 loop is CASSLGGMYNEQFF. The CDR3 nucleotides are TGTGCCAGCAGCTTGGGCGGGATGTACAATGAGCAGTTCTTC.

This rearrangement joins TRBV5-1 to TRBJ2-2; 7 bases line up with TRBD2. V gave up 6 bases and J gave up 0 bases; unmatched junction bases: 5. This CDR3 spans 15 amino acids. CDR1 and CDR2 (germline): SGHRS, YFSETQ. The CDR3 region is CASKGSGSNTGELFF. Here the CDR3 DNA reads TGCGCCAGCAAGGGTAGCGGGTCGAACACCGGGGAGCTGTTTTTT. The whole variable domain, filled in from reference TRBV5-1 and TRBJ2-2, reads KAGVTQTPRYLIKTRGQQVTLSCSPISGHRSVSWYQQTPGQGLQFLFEYFSETQRNKGNFPGRFSGRQFSNSRSEMNVSTLELGDSALYLCASKGSGSNTGELFFGEGSRLTVL.

This clonotype showed up many times. The chain uses TRBV28 and TRBJ1-5; D may be TRBD1 (6 bases). V was pared by 4 bases and J by 5 bases, with 15 bases between. The germline V gene has CDR1 MDHEN and CDR2 SYDVKM. The CDR3 has 15 amino acids. The CDR3 loop is CASSSDSLGDQPQHF. As DNA, the CDR3 is TGTGCCAGCAGTTCGGACAGCTTGGGGGATCAGCCCCAGCATTTT.

This clonotype was seen a few times. V usage is TRBV7-8 and J usage is TRBJ2-7, with a weak D call TRBD1 (5 bases). V gave up 1 base and J gave up 5 bases, with 9 bases separating them. The germline CDR1 and CDR2 sequences are SGHVS and FQNEAQ. This CDR3 is built from 13 residues. The CDR3 spells CASSLEIRDEQYF. Here the CDR3 DNA reads TGTGCCAGCAGCTTAGAGATCAGGGACGAGCAGTACTTC. The full variable domain, in which reference TRBV7-8 and TRBJ2-7 provide the parts outside the CDR3, is GAGVSQSPRYKVAKRGQDVALRCDPISGHVSLFWYQQALGQGPEFLTYFQNEAQLDKSGLPSDRFFAERPEGSVSTLKIQRTQQEDSAVYLCASSLEIRDEQYFGPGTRLTVT.

The chain employs TRBV7-4 and TRBJ1-2; unclear D gene. CDR1 and CDR2 (germline): SGHVT, SQSDAQ. Between the trimmed V and J ends, which lost 8 bases and 4 bases, there was a span of 14 bases. CDR3 size: 13 residues. The CDR3 sequence is CASGSLKAYGYTF. CDR3 DNA sequence: TGTGCCAGCGGAAGCCTAAAGGCCTATGGCTACACCTTC.

This clonotype was seen more than once but under ten times. The chain has TRBV29-1 and TRBJ2-5; the D gene is possibly TRBD1 (6 bases). With 7 bases removed from V and 2 bases from J, the gap between germline ends came to 17 bases. In germline, CDR1 is SQVTM, CDR2 ANQGSEA. This CDR3 is 14 amino acids long. The CDR3 protein is CSAVTGIGQETQYF. CDR3 DNA sequence: TGCAGCGCAGTTACAGGGATTGGGCAAGAGACCCAGTACTTC.

This rearrangement joins TRBV28 to TRBJ1-5, with 7 nucleotides matching TRBD1. Trimming removed 2 bases from V and 1 base from J; junction bases left unmatched: 5. This CDR3 region has 16 residues. Germline values: CDR1 MDHEN, CDR2 SYDVKM. The CDR3: CASSLPLDRSNQPQHF. In DNA form, the CDR3 reads TGTGCCAGCAGTTTACCCCTGGACAGGAGCAATCAGCCCCAGCATTTT.

This chain links TRBV7-9 with TRBJ2-2, with D perhaps TRBD1 (5 bases). Trimming removed 1 base from V and 17 bases from J, with 14 bases in between. The length of the CDR3 is 12 residues. Per the germline V gene, CDR1 is SEHNR and CDR2 is FQNEAQ (reference sequence). In nucleotides, the CDR3 is TGTGCCAGCAGCTTAGATCCCAGGGTCATCTTTTTT. Translation gives CASSLDPRVIFF. The complete variable domain, with remaining parts taken from reference TRBV7-9 and TRBJ2-2, reads DTGVSQNPRHKITKRGQNVTFRCDPISEHNRLYWYRQTLGQGPEFLTYFQNEAQLEKSRLLSDRFSAERPKGSFSTLEIQRTEQGDSAMYLCASSLDPRVIFFGEGSRLTVL.

The J gene is TRBJ2-7, the V gene TRBV7-2, with D perhaps TRBD1 (6 bases). CDR3 length equals 14 residues. Germline V gives CDR1 SGHTA, CDR2 FQGNSA. The germline V and J ends were trimmed by 1 base and 4 bases, with 11 bases remaining between them. The CDR3 nucleotides are TGTGCCAGCAGCTTAGAGGGCAGGGGTTACGAGCAGTACTTC. This gives the protein CASSLEGRGYEQYF.

The chain combines TRBV2 with TRBJ1-5; no definite D call. CDR1 is SNHLY, CDR2 FYNNEI, per germline. V was trimmed by 4 bases and J by 1 base, leaving 8 bases between them. The CDR3 runs to 14 residues. CDR3 in amino acids: CASSVGPSNQPQHF. The CDR3 DNA follows: TGTGCCAGCAGTGTGGGCCCGAGCAATCAGCCCCAGCATTTT. The full variable domain, with the rest looked up from reference TRBV2 and TRBJ1-5, is EPEVTQTPSHQVTQMGQEVILRCVPISNHLYFYWYRQILGQKVEFLVSFYNNEISEKSEIFDDQFSVERPDGSNFTLKIRSTKLEDSAMYFCASSVGPSNQPQHFGDGTRLSIL.

This chain uses TRBV6-2 or TRBV6-3 with TRBJ2-7; 12 bases are shared with TRBD2. Germline V lookup: CDR1 MNHEY, CDR2 SVGEGT. With V trimmed by 0 bases and J by 3 bases, 3 bases remained unmatched. The CDR3 spans 16 residues. The CDR3 here is CASSYSRLAGDYEQYF. CDR3 nucleotides: TGTGCCAGCAGTTACTCCAGACTAGCGGGAGACTACGAGCAGTACTTC.

This clonotype was observed a few times. The chain combines TRBV7-8 with TRBJ1-2, with D uncertain. Germline CDR1 reads SGHVS; CDR2 reads FQNEAQ. This CDR3 contains 15 residues. The V end lost 5 bases, the J end lost 3 bases, and 16 bases lay between the germline ends. CDR3 DNA sequence: TGTGCCAGCAGCCTCGGACGTGTTGGCTACTATGGCTACACCTTC. Its translation is CASSLGRVGYYGYTF.

The table lists this clonotype with a few counts. The CDR3 loop is CASSAWPSGGTDTQYF. DNA for the CDR3: TGTGCCAGCAGCGCTTGGCCTAGCGGGGGAACAGATACGCAGTATTTT. This chain joins TRBV7-2 and TRBJ2-3; 10 nucleotides match TRBD2. V shed 5 bases, J shed 3 bases, and the junction held 8 bases outside the gene matches. The CDR3 consists of 16 residues. In germline, CDR1 is SGHTA, CDR2 FQGNSA.

The rearrangement links TRBV12-3 or TRBV12-4 to TRBJ1-1; the D is unclear. The CDR3 spans 13 residues. V gave up 5 bases and J gave up 9 bases, with 16 bases separating them. The CDR3 is CASSRRSRPQAFF. In DNA, the CDR3 is TGTGCCAGCAGTCGCCGATCCAGACCACAAGCTTTCTTT.

This clonotype was observed a handful of times. The chain combines TRBV7-3 with TRBJ2-2; D unresolved. V was cut by 1 base and J by 4 bases, with 7 bases left in between. The CDR3 loop spans 14 amino acids. From germline, CDR1 is SGHTA and CDR2 FQGTGA. The CDR3 region is CASSLSGSTGELFF. The CDR3 bases are TGTGCCAGCAGCTTAAGTGGCAGCACCGGGGAGCTGTTTTTT.

This clonotype was counted between two and nine times. V is TRBV27 and J is TRBJ2-2, with D uncertain. The V gene's germline CDR1 is MNHEY and CDR2 SMNVEV (reference sequence). The CDR3 covers 12 residues. V was cut by 4 bases and J by 3 bases, with 3 bases left in between. The CDR3 bases are TGTGCCAGCAGTTACGACACCGGGGAGCTGTTTTTT. It codes for CASSYDTGELFF.

This clonotype was observed a handful of times. V gene TRBV7-2 combines with J gene TRBJ2-7; TRBD2 matches at 11 bases. V trimming: 0 bases; J trimming: 0 bases; junction bases outside the gene matches: 16. CDR3 size: 21 residues. CDR1 is SGHTA, CDR2 FQGNSA, per germline. CDR3 bases: TGTGCCAGCAGCTTAGCGTTAGCAACTAGCGGGAGAAATTCCCCCTCCTACGAGCAGTACTTC. Translation gives CASSLALATSGRNSPSYEQYF.